The present entry profiles one T cell receptor beta chain with its context. Germline values: CDR1 GTSNPN, CDR2 SVGIG (reference sequence). With 3 bases removed from V and 1 base from J, the gap between germline ends came to 9 bases. This CDR3 has 13 residues. Generated by immunoSEQ multiplex PCR, the TCRdb table keeps only in-frame clones and is missing some. The data show 150,000 or so clones, less than 85% seen once. This entry comes from a study of blood T cell repertoires in COVID-19. Participant ages covered roughly 18 to 90 years across about 25 US areas. Allocation to cohorts depended on clinical history reported by the participants.

The clonotype was recovered from a woman in her fifties or sixties who had recovered from COVID-19. The chain combines TRBV30 with TRBJ1-2; D is possibly TRBD1 (6 bases). Sequenced input: PBMCs or T cells enriched from blood (not recorded which). The CDR3 is CAWREQGNYGYTF. In DNA form, the CDR3 reads TGTGCCTGGAGGGAACAGGGTAACTATGGCTACACCTTC.